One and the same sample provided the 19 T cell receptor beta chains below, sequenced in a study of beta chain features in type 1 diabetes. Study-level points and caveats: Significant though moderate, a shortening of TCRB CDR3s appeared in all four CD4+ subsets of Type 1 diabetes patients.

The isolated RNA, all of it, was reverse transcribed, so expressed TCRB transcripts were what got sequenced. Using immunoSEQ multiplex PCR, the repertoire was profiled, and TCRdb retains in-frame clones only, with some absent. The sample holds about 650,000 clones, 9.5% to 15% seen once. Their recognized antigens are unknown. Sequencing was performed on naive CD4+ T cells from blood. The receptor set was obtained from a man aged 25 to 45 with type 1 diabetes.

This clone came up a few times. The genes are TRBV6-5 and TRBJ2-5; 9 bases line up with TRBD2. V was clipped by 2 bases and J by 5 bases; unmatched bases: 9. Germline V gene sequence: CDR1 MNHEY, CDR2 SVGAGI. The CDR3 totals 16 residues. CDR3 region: CASSYGSGGSAETQYF. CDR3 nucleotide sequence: TGTGCCAGCAGTTACGGTAGCGGGGGATCCGCGGAGACCCAGTACTTC.

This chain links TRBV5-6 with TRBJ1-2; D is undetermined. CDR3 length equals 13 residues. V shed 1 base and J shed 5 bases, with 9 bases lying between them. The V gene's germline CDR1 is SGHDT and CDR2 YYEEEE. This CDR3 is CASSLNSLYGYTF. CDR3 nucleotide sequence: TGTGCCAGCAGCTTGAATAGCCTGTATGGCTACACCTTC.

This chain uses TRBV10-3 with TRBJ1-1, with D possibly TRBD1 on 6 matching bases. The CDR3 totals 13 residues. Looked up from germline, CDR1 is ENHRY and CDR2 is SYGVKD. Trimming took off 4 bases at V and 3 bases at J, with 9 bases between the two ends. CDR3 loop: CAISGSGDTEAFF. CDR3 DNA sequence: TGTGCCATCAGTGGGTCAGGGGACACTGAAGCTTTCTTT.

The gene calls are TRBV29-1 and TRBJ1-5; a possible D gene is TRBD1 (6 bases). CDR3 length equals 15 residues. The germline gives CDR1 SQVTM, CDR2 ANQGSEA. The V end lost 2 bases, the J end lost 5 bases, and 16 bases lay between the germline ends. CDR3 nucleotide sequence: TGCAGCGTTGAAAGACGCAGGGGTTACTATCAGCCCCAGCATTTT. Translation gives CSVERRRGYYQPQHF.

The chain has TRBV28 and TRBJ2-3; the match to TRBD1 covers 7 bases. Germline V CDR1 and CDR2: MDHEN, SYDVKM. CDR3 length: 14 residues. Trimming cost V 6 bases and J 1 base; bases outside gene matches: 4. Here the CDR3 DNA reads TGTGCCAGCAGCGACGGACAGGGCACAGATACGCAGTATTTT. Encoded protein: CASSDGQGTDTQYF.

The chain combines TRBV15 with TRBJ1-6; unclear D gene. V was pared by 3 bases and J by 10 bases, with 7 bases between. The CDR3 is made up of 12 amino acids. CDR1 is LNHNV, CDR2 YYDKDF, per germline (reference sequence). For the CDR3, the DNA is TGTGCCACCAGCAGGACTTCGTCACCCCTCCACTTT. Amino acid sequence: CATSRTSSPLHF. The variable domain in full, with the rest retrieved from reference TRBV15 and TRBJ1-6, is DAMVIQNPRYQVTQFGKPVTLSCSQTLNHNVMYWYQQKSSQAPKLLFHYYDKDFNNEADTPDNFQSRRPNTSFCFLDIRSPGLGDTAMYLCATSRTSSPLHFGNGTRLTVT.

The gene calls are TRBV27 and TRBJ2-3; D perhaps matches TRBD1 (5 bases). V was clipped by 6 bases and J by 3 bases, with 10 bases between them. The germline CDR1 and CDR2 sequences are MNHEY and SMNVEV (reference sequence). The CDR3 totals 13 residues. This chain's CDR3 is CASRYRFTDTQYF. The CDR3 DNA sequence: TGTGCCAGCAGATACAGGTTTACAGATACGCAGTATTTT.

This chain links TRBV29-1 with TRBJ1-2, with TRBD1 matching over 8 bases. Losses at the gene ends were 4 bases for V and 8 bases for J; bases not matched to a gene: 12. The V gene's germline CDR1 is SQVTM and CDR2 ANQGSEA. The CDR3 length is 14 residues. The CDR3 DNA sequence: TGCAGCGTTGGAGTTGGACAGGGTATTGGAGGCTACACCTTC. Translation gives CSVGVGQGIGGYTF.

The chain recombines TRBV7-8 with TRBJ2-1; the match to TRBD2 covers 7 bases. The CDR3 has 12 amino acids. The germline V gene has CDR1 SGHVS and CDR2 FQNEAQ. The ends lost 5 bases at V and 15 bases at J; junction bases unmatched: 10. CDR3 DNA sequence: TGTGCCAGCAGCGGGGAGGGGAGTCGGCCGTTCTTC. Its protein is CASSGEGSRPFF.

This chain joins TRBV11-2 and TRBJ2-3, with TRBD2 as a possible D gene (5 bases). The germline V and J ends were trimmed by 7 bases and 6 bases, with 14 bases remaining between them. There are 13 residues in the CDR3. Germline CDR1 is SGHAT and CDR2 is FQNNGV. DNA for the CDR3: TGTGCCAGCACCTTTACGGGGATGGATACGCAGTATTTT. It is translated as CASTFTGMDTQYF.

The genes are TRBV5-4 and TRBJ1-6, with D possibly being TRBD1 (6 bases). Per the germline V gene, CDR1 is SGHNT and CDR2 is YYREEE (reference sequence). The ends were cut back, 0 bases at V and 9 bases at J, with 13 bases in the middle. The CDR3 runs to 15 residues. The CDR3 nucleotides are TGTGCCAGCAGCTTGGATCCAGGGGAAGCTTCACCCCTCCACTTT. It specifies CASSLDPGEASPLHF.

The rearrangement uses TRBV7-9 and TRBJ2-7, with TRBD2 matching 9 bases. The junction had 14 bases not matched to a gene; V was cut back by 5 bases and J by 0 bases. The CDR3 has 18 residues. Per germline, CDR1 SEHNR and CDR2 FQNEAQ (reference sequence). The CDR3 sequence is CASSNPGLATASSYEQYF. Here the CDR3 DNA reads TGTGCCAGCAGCAATCCGGGACTAGCTACCGCGAGCTCCTACGAGCAGTACTTC.

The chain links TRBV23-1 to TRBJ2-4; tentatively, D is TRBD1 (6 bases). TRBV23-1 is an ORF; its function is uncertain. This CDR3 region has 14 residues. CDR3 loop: CASGCSGHSKIQYF. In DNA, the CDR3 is TGCGCGAGCGGTTGTTCGGGACATAGTAAAATTCAGTACTTC.

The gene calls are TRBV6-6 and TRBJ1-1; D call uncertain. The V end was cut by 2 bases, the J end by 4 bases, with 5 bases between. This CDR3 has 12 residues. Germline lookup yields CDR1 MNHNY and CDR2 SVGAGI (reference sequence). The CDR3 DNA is TGTGCCAGCAGTTACCTGGGCACTGAAGCTTTCTTT. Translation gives CASSYLGTEAFF.

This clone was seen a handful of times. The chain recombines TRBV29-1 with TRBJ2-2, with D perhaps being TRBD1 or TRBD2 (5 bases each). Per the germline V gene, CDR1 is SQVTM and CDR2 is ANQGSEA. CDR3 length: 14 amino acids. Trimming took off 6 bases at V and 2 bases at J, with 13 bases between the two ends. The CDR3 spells CSVEGQGNTGELFF. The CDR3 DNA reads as TGCAGCGTCGAGGGGCAGGGTAACACCGGGGAGCTGTTTTTT.

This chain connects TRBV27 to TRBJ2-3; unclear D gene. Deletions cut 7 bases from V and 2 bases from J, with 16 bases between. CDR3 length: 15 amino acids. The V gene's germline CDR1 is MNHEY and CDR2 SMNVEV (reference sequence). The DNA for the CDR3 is TGTGCCAGCACCATAAGCTGGCAAAACACAGATACGCAGTATTTT. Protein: CASTISWQNTDTQYF.

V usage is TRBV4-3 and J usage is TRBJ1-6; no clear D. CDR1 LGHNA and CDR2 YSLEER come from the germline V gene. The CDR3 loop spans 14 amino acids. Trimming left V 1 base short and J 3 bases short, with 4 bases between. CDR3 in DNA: TGCGCCAGCAGCCAAGTCTTCTATAATTCACCCCTCCACTTT. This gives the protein CASSQVFYNSPLHF.

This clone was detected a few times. The CDR3 DNA reads TGTGCCATCCAGACACCGAACTTTAACTATGGCTACACCTTC. Residues: CAIQTPNFNYGYTF. This chain links TRBV6-1 with TRBJ1-2, with D hard to call. The V end lost 10 bases, the J end lost 1 base, and 16 bases lay between the germline ends. The CDR3 consists of 14 residues. Germline loops: CDR1 MNHNS, CDR2 SASEGT.

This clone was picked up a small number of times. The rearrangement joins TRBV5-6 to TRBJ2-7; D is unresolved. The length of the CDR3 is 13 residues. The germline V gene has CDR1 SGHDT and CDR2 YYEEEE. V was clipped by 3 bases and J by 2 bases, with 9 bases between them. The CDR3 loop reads CASSSRTTYEQYF. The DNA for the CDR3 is TGTGCCAGCAGCTCAAGGACCACCTACGAGCAGTACTTC.